This TCR beta chain emerged from a study of Graves' ophthalmopathy and Graves' hyperthyroidism. The CDR3 length is 18 residues. The trim removed 1 base at V and 6 bases at J, leaving 12 bases unmatched. Germline V gene sequence: CDR1 SGHNT, CDR2 YYREEE (reference sequence). The sample holds one count of this clonotype. Recruitment covered hyperthyroidism patients aged 18 to 65 whose new diagnosis was of under 2 months' duration. CDR3 regions of TCR beta were amplified from RNA transcripts. A first-round RT-PCR used HTBI primers, followed by a second-round multiplex PCR. TCRdb itself ran the multiplex PCR reads through MiXCR, one entry per CDR3 protein. The sample yields hundreds of thousands of distinct CDR3 sequences, 20% to 25% seen once.

The rearrangement uses TRBV5-4 and TRBJ1-6; 8 bases fit TRBD1. The clonotype was recovered from a young woman with stable Graves' hyperthyroidism. Sequencing was carried out using peripheral blood. Here the CDR3 reads CASSLPLSGTGGNSPLHF. The CDR3 coding sequence is TGTGCCAGCAGCTTGCCCCTCTCCGGGACAGGTGGTAATTCACCCCTCCACTTT.